The rows below give T cell receptor beta chains drawn from one sample of a study of cytomegalovirus exposure and HLA in healthy donors. The method was immunoSEQ multiplex PCR; TCRdb's version includes in-frame clones alone and lacks a portion of them. The table records more than 300,000 clones, 86% of them present only once. Material for sequencing was PBMCs. The source is a woman between 18 and 30 years old in good health and CMV-seronegative. CDR3s include the opening cysteine and the closing phenylalanine or tryptophan. D genes are given only for firm matches. Expanded clones are given a class, and other clones once, few, many or no size at all.

v_gene: TRBV11-2
len: 17
j_gene: TRBJ2-2
abundance: .
d_gene: TRBD1
CDR3aa: CASSYRWTGNRAGELFF
CDR3nt: TGTGCCAGCAGCTACCGTTGGACAGGGAATAGGGCCGGGGAGCTGTTTTTT

v_gene: TRBV29-1
len: 12
j_gene: TRBJ1-2
abundance: few
d_gene: TRBD1
CDR3aa: CSVGGQGDGYTF
CDR3nt: TGCAGCGTTGGGGGACAGGGGGATGGCTACACCTTC

v_gene: TRBV6-5
len: 15
j_gene: TRBJ1-2
abundance: .
d_gene: .
CDR3aa: CASRPAAGRDYGYTF
CDR3nt: TGTGCCAGCCGGCCCGCGGCGGGGCGGGACTATGGCTACACCTTC

v_gene: TRBV5-4
len: 14
j_gene: TRBJ2-5
abundance: few
d_gene: .
CDR3aa: CASSFSGTQETQYF
CDR3nt: TGTGCCAGCAGCTTTAGCGGTACCCAAGAGACCCAGTACTTC

v_gene: TRBV2
len: 14
j_gene: TRBJ2-7
abundance: .
d_gene: TRBD1
CDR3aa: CASSLNRGRYEQYF
CDR3nt: TGTGCCAGCAGTCTGAACAGGGGTCGGTACGAGCAGTACTTC

v_gene: TRBV7-9
len: 14
j_gene: TRBJ2-5
abundance: .
d_gene: .
CDR3aa: CASSPQGSRETQYF
CDR3nt: TGTGCCAGCAGCCCTCAGGGTTCAAGAGAGACCCAGTACTTC

v_gene: TRBV5-3
len: 14
j_gene: TRBJ2-7
abundance: .
d_gene: .
CDR3aa: CARSPAPGTYEQYF
CDR3nt: TGTGCCAGAAGCCCCGCCCCGGGGACCTACGAGCAGTACTTC

v_gene: TRBV7-8
len: 17
j_gene: TRBJ2-5
abundance: .
d_gene: TRBD1
CDR3aa: CASSLPDQGAVGETQYF
CDR3nt: TGTGCCAGCAGCTTACCCGACCAGGGGGCTGTAGGAGAGACCCAGTACTTC

v_gene: TRBV27
len: 14
j_gene: TRBJ2-5
abundance: .
d_gene: TRBD1
CDR3aa: CASGVTGGTETQYF
CDR3nt: TGTGCCAGCGGCGTCACAGGGGGAACAGAGACCCAGTACTTC

v_gene: TRBV6-5
len: 13
j_gene: TRBJ2-5
abundance: .
d_gene: .
CDR3aa: CASSHRVGETQYF
CDR3nt: TGTGCCAGCAGCCACAGGGTCGGAGAGACCCAGTACTTC

v_gene: TRBV7-6
len: 17
j_gene: TRBJ2-3
abundance: .
d_gene: .
CDR3aa: CASSHRVAEAGPDTQYF
CDR3nt: TGTGCCAGCAGCCACCGGGTGGCCGAAGCTGGTCCAGATACGCAGTATTTT

v_gene: TRBV28
len: 15
j_gene: TRBJ1-3
abundance: .
d_gene: .
CDR3aa: CASSFPRGVGNTIYF
CDR3nt: TGTGCCAGCAGTTTTCCCCGGGGGGTTGGAAACACCATATATTTT

v_gene: TRBV2
len: 12
j_gene: TRBJ2-1
abundance: .
d_gene: TRBD2
CDR3aa: CASSESWEGRFF
CDR3nt: TGTGCCAGCAGTGAGTCGTGGGAGGGCCGTTTCTTC

v_gene: TRBV5-6
len: 14
j_gene: TRBJ1-2
abundance: .
d_gene: .
CDR3aa: CASSLVRGGYGYTF
CDR3nt: TGTGCCAGCAGCTTGGTTCGGGGTGGCTATGGCTACACCTTC

v_gene: TRBV21-1
len: 16
j_gene: TRBJ2-7
abundance: .
d_gene: .
CDR3aa: CASSKDLHSSSYEQYF
CDR3nt: TGTGCCAGCAGCAAAGACCTGCATTCGAGCTCCTACGAGCAGTACTTC

v_gene: TRBV4-3
len: 14
j_gene: TRBJ2-2
abundance: .
d_gene: .
CDR3aa: CASSVFANTGELFF
CDR3nt: TGCGCCAGCAGCGTCTTCGCGAACACCGGGGAGCTGTTTTTT

v_gene: TRBV4-1
len: 15
j_gene: TRBJ1-5
abundance: .
d_gene: .
CDR3aa: CASSQEGGLNQPQHF
CDR3nt: TGCGCCAGCAGCCAAGAAGGGGGTCTCAATCAGCCCCAGCATTTT

v_gene: TRBV6-5
len: 16
j_gene: TRBJ1-2
abundance: .
d_gene: .
CDR3aa: CASSYSSLGGDYGYTF
CDR3nt: TGTGCCAGCAGTTACTCGAGCCTTGGGGGGGACTATGGCTACACCTTC

v_gene: TRBV2
len: 15
j_gene: TRBJ1-3
abundance: few
d_gene: .
CDR3aa: CASRGSGGSGNTIYF
CDR3nt: TGTGCCAGCAGGGGCTCAGGAGGGTCAGGAAACACCATATATTTT

v_gene: TRBV2
len: 13
j_gene: TRBJ2-3
abundance: .
d_gene: .
CDR3aa: CASSGRGTDTQYF
CDR3nt: TGTGCCAGCAGTGGCCGAGGCACAGATACGCAGTATTTT

v_gene: TRBV28
len: 14
j_gene: TRBJ2-7
abundance: .
d_gene: TRBD2
CDR3aa: CASSLAGEPYEQYF
CDR3nt: TGTGCCAGCAGTTTAGCGGGGGAGCCCTACGAGCAGTACTTC

v_gene: TRBV5-1
len: 13
j_gene: TRBJ2-7
abundance: .
d_gene: TRBD2
CDR3aa: CASSREGSYEQYF
CDR3nt: TGCGCCAGCAGCCGGGAGGGGTCCTACGAGCAGTACTTC

v_gene: TRBV19
len: 13
j_gene: TRBJ1-1
abundance: once
d_gene: .
CDR3aa: CASTPGEWTEAFF
CDR3nt: TGTGCCAGTACCCCAGGGGAGTGGACTGAAGCTTTCTTT

v_gene: TRBV6-5
len: 14
j_gene: TRBJ1-1
abundance: .
d_gene: .
CDR3aa: CASSSDTVNTEAFF
CDR3nt: TGTGCCAGCAGTTCCGACACAGTTAACACTGAAGCTTTCTTT

v_gene: TRBV18
len: 13
j_gene: TRBJ2-7
abundance: once
d_gene: .
CDR3aa: CASSPDFTYEQYF
CDR3nt: TGTGCCAGCTCACCGGACTTCACCTACGAGCAGTACTTC

v_gene: TRBV7-9
len: 15
j_gene: TRBJ2-3
abundance: .
d_gene: TRBD1
CDR3aa: CASSSEDRVADTQYF
CDR3nt: TGTGCCAGCAGCTCAGAGGACAGGGTTGCAGATACGCAGTATTTT

v_gene: TRBV27
len: 13
j_gene: TRBJ1-2
abundance: .
d_gene: .
CDR3aa: CASSLGGAHGYTF
CDR3nt: TGTGCCAGCAGTTTAGGAGGGGCTCATGGCTACACCTTC

v_gene: TRBV7-2
len: 13
j_gene: TRBJ1-5
abundance: .
d_gene: .
CDR3aa: CASSYQGDQPQHF
CDR3nt: TGTGCCAGCAGCTATCAGGGCGATCAGCCCCAGCATTTT

v_gene: TRBV28
len: 16
j_gene: TRBJ1-5
abundance: .
d_gene: TRBD1
CDR3aa: CASSFLGQGMNQPQHF
CDR3nt: TGTGCCAGCAGTTTTCTCGGACAGGGGATGAATCAGCCCCAGCATTTT

v_gene: TRBV28
len: 15
j_gene: TRBJ2-3
abundance: .
d_gene: TRBD2
CDR3aa: CASSLGGSVTDTQYF
CDR3nt: TGTGCCAGCAGCCTCGGGGGGTCGGTGACAGATACGCAGTATTTT

v_gene: TRBV7-2
len: 15
j_gene: TRBJ2-7
abundance: .
d_gene: TRBD2
CDR3aa: CASSPWTSATYEQYF
CDR3nt: TGTGCCAGCAGCCCTTGGACTAGCGCGACCTACGAGCAGTACTTC

v_gene: TRBV14
len: 19
j_gene: TRBJ2-1
abundance: .
d_gene: .
CDR3aa: CASSQGLGGDQIFGDEQFF
CDR3nt: TGTGCCAGCAGCCAAGGTCTCGGCGGTGACCAGATTTTTGGTGATGAGCAGTTCTTC

v_gene: TRBV5-1
len: 16
j_gene: TRBJ2-2
abundance: .
d_gene: TRBD2
CDR3aa: CASSLATSANTGELFF
CDR3nt: TGCGCCAGCAGCTTGGCCACTAGCGCAAACACCGGGGAGCTGTTTTTT

v_gene: TRBV27
len: 15
j_gene: TRBJ2-1
abundance: .
d_gene: .
CDR3aa: CASTPWAGGYNEQFF
CDR3nt: TGTGCCAGCACCCCCTGGGCGGGCGGGTACAATGAGCAGTTCTTC

v_gene: TRBV7-9
len: 16
j_gene: TRBJ1-1
abundance: .
d_gene: TRBD1
CDR3aa: CASSSDRGGGNTEAFF
CDR3nt: TGTGCCAGCAGCTCGGACAGGGGCGGGGGGAACACTGAAGCTTTCTTT